This T cell receptor beta chain stems from a study of T cell repertoires and Cas9 in healthy adults. The CDR3 has 16 amino acids. Trimming cost V 2 bases and J 4 bases; bases outside gene matches: 7. Germline CDR1 SGHVS, CDR2 FQNEAQ. Clones were read by immunoSEQ multiplex PCR, and TCRdb kept only the in-frame ones, dropping some. The table lists tens of thousands of clones, under 95% of them singletons, with over 0.7% in the top ten. The gene calls are TRBV7-8 and TRBJ2-1; 8 nucleotides line up with TRBD2. Input material: CD4+ effector T cells (CD127+, CD25-, CD137-, CD154-) from PBMCs; culture status not recorded. This sequence originates from a human donor in good health. The CDR3 DNA sequence: TGTGCCAGCAGCTTATTCGAAGCGGGAGTTTACAATGAGCAGTTCTTC. This gives the protein CASSLFEAGVYNEQFF.